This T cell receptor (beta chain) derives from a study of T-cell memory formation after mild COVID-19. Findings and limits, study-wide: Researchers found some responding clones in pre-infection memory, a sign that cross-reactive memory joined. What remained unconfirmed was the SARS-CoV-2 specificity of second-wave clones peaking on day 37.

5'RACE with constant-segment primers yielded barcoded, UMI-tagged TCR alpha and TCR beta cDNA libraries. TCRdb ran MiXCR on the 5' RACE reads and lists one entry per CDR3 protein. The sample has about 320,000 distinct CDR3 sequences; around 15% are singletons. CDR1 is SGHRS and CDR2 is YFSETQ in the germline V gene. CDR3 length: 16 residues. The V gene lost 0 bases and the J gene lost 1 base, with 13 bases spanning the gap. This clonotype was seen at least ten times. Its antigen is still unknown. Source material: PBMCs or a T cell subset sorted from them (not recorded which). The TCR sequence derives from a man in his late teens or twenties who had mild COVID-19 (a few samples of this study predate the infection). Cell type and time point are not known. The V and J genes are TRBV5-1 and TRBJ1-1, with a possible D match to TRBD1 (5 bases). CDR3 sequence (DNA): TGCGCCAGCAGCTTGGCTCAGGGTATCGAGAACACTGAAGCTTTCTTT. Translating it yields CASSLAQGIENTEAFF.